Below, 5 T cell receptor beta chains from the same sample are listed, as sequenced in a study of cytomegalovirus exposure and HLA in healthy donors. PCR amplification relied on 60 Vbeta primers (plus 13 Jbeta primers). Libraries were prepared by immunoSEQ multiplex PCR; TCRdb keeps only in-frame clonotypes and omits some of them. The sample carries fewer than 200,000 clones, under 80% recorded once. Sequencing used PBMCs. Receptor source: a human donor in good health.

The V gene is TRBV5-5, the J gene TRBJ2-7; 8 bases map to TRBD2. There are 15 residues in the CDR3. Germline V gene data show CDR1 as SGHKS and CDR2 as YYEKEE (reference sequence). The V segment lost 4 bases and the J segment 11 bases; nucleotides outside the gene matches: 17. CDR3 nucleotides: TGTGCCAGCAGCCCGGCCGGGGAACTAGCGGTACAGAAGTACTTC. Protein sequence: CASSPAGELAVQKYF. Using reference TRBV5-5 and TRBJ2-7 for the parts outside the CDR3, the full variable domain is DAGVTQSPTHLIKTRGQQVTLRCSPISGHKSVSWYQQVLGQGPQFIFQYYEKEERGRGNFPDRFSARQFPNYSSELNVNALLLGDSALYLCASSPAGELAVQKYFGPGTRLTVT.

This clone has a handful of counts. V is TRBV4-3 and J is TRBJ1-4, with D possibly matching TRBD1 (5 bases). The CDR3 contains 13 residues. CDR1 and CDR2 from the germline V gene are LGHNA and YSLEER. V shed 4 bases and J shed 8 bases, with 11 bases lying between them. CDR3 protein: CASSLGRGEKLFF. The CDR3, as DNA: TGCGCCAGCAGCCTAGGGCGGGGGGAAAAACTGTTTTTT.

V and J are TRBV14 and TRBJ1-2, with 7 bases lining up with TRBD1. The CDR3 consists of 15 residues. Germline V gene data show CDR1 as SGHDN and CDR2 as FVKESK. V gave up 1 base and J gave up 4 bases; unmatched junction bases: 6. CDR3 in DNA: TGTGCCAGCAGCCAAGGGGGACAGCCACTCTATGGCTACACCTTC. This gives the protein CASSQGGQPLYGYTF.

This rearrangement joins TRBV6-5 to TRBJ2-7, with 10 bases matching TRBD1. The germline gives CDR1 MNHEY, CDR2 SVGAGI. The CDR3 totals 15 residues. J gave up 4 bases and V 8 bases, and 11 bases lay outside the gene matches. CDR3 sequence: CASAIRGGQGYEQYF. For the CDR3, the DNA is TGTGCCAGCGCCATACGGGGGGGACAGGGGTACGAGCAGTACTTC.

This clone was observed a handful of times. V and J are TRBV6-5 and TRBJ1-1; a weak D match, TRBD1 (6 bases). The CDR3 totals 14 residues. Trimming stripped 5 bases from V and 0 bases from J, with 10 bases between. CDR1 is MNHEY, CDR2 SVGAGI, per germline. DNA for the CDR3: TGTGCCAGCAGTGTCAGGGGCATGAACACTGAAGCTTTCTTT. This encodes CASSVRGMNTEAFF.